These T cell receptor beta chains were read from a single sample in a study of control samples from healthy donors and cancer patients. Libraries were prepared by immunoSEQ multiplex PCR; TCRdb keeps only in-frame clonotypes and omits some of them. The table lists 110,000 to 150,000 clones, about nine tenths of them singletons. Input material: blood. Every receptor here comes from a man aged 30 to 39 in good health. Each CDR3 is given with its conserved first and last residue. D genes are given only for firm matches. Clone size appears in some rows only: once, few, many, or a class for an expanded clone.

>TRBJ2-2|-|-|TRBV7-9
CASSLDGRSTGELFF
TGTGCCAGTTCTTTAGACGGGAGAAGCACCGGGGAGCTGTTTTTT
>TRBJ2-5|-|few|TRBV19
CASSLQHAGLQETQYF
TGTGCCAGTAGTCTTCAACACGCAGGGTTGCAAGAGACCCAGTACTTC
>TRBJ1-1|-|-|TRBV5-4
CASSFGPEAFF
TGTGCCAGCAGCTTCGGACCCGAAGCTTTCTTT
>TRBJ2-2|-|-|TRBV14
CASSQLRGANTGELFF
TGTGCCAGCAGCCAACTCAGGGGGGCGAACACCGGGGAGCTGTTTTTT
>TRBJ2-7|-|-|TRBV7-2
CASSKDLGAYEQYF
TGTGCCAGCAGCAAAGACCTAGGGGCTTACGAGCAGTACTTC
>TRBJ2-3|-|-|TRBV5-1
CASSLRVPDTDTQYF
TGCGCCAGCAGCTTACGGGTTCCTGACACAGATACGCAGTATTTT
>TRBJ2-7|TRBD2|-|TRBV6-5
CASSLSGTRDEQYF
TGTGCCAGCAGCTTAAGCGGGACGCGAGACGAGCAGTACTTC
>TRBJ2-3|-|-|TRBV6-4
CASSLTATDTQYF
TGTGCCAGCAGTTTGACTGCTACAGATACGCAGTATTTT
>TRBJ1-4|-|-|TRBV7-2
CASSLVREGGEKLFF
TGTGCCAGCAGCTTAGTCAGGGAAGGGGGTGAAAAACTGTTTTTT
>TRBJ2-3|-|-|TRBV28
CASSPTDTQYF
TGTGCCAGCAGCCCCACAGATACGCAGTATTTT
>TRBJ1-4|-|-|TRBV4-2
CASSQLFRGVNEKLFF
TGTGCCAGCAGCCAATTGTTTAGGGGAGTTAATGAAAAACTGTTTTTT
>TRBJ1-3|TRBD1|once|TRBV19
CASSYGTGSGNTIYF
TGTGCCAGTTCGTACGGGACAGGGTCTGGAAACACCATATATTTT
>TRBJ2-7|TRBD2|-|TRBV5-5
CASSLAPSGSYEQYF
TGTGCCAGCAGCTTGGCCCCTAGCGGTTCCTACGAGCAGTACTTC
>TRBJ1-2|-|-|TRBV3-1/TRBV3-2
CASSRGVDGYTF
TGTGCCAGCAGCCGAGGGGTGGATGGCTACACCTTC
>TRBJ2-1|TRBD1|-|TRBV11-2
CASSYPGQRSGNEQFF
TGTGCCAGCAGTTATCCGGGACAGCGTTCGGGCAATGAGCAGTTCTTC
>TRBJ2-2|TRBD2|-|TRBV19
CASREVQAGESGELFF
TGTGCCAGTAGAGAGGTACAAGCGGGAGAATCCGGGGAGCTGTTTTTT
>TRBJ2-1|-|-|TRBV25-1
CASTGVGYNEQFF
TGTGCCAGCACCGGTGTAGGCTACAATGAGCAGTTCTTC
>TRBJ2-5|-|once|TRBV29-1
CSVAMQETQYF
TGCAGCGTTGCCATGCAAGAGACCCAGTACTTC
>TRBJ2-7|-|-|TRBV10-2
CASSSGAYEQYF
TGCGCCAGCAGTTCAGGGGCCTACGAGCAGTACTTC
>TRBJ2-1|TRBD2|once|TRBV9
CASSASGGVSYNEQFF
TGTGCCAGCAGCGCTAGCGGGGGGGTGAGCTACAATGAGCAGTTCTTC
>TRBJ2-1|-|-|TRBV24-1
CATSDSGDGTRRSYNEQFF
TGTGCCACCAGTGATTCCGGAGATGGGACCAGACGCTCCTACAATGAGCAGTTCTTC
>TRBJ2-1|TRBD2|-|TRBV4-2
CASSQGTGTSLNEQFF
TGTGCCAGCAGCCAAGGAACCGGGACTAGCCTCAATGAGCAGTTCTTC
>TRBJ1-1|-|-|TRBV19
CASSIGRVQSEAFF
TGTGCCAGTAGTATAGGCCGGGTCCAGAGTGAAGCTTTCTTT
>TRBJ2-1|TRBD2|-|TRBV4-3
CASSQVLAGNNEQFF
TGCGCCAGCAGCCAAGTACTAGCGGGAAACAATGAGCAGTTCTTC
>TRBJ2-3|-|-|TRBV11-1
CASSLDWREYTDTQYF
TGTGCCAGCAGCTTAGATTGGCGGGAATACACAGATACGCAGTATTTT
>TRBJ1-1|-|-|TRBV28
CASSSLTEAFF
TGTGCCAGCAGTTCCCTAACTGAAGCTTTCTTT
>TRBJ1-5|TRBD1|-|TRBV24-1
CATTLGQRRQSYNQPQHF
TGTGCCACCACCCTGGGACAGCGAAGGCAGTCTTACAATCAGCCCCAGCATTTT
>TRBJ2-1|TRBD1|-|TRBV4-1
CASRAGQGTHEQFF
TGCGCCAGCAGGGCGGGACAGGGGACCCATGAGCAGTTCTTC
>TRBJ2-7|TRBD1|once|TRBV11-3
CASSLGTGQNEQYF
TGTGCCAGCAGCTTGGGGACAGGGCAGAACGAGCAGTACTTC
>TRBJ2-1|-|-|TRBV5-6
CASSPAPFSVNEQFF
TGTGCCAGCAGCCCAGCCCCGTTTTCGGTCAATGAGCAGTTCTTC
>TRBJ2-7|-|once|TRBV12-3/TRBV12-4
CASSSTAYEQYF
TGTGCCAGCAGTTCGACTGCTTACGAGCAGTACTTC
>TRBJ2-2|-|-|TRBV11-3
CASSPAGASGELFF
TGTGCCAGCAGCCCCGCAGGGGCCTCCGGGGAGCTGTTTTTT
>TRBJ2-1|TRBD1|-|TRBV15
CATSRDPAGGVEQFF
TGTGCCACCAGCAGAGACCCCGCAGGGGGTGTTGAGCAGTTCTTC
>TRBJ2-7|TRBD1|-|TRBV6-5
CASHSGQGAGEQYF
TGTGCCAGCCATTCGGGACAGGGGGCAGGCGAGCAGTACTTC
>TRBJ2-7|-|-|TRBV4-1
CASSHLRTRSSYEQYF
TGCGCCAGCAGCCATCTTCGGACAAGGAGCTCCTACGAGCAGTACTTC
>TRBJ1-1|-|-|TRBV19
CASRAQREAFF
TGTGCCAGTAGGGCGCAGAGAGAAGCTTTCTTT
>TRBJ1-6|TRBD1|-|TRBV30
CAWSVRDRESSPLHF
TGTGCCTGGAGTGTGCGAGACAGGGAAAGTTCACCCCTCCACTTT
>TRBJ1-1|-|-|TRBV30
CAWRPTGNTEAFF
TGTGCCTGGAGACCCACAGGGAACACTGAAGCTTTCTTT
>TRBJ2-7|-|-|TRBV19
CASSIAQGIPYEQYF
TGTGCCAGTAGTATAGCCCAGGGGATCCCCTACGAGCAGTACTTC
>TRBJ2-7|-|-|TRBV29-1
CSVAPGAVYEQYF
TGCAGCGTTGCACCAGGGGCGGTGTACGAGCAGTACTTC
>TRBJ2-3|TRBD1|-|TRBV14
CASSPGQASTDTQYF
TGTGCCAGCAGCCCAGGACAGGCCAGCACAGATACGCAGTATTTT
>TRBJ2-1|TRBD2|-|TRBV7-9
CAKEKRELSDEQFF
TGTGCAAAGGAGAAGCGGGAGTTATCCGATGAGCAGTTCTTC
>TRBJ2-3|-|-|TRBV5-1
CASSLDRLGPYTDTQYF
TGCGCCAGCAGCTTGGACCGCCTAGGTCCCTACACAGATACGCAGTATTTT
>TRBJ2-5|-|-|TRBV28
CASGGLGYQETQYF
TGTGCCAGCGGGGGGCTCGGGTACCAAGAGACCCAGTACTTC
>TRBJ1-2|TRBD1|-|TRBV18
CASSPSIEGAYGYTF
TGTGCCAGCTCACCCAGCATAGAGGGGGCCTATGGCTACACCTTC
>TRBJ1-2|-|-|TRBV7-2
CASSWRAGAYGYTF
TGTGCCAGCAGCTGGAGGGCGGGTGCCTATGGCTACACCTTC
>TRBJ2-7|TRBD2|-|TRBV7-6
CASSLGLGTSGSGSEQYF
TGTGCCAGCAGCTTGGGTCTAGGGACTAGCGGGAGTGGCTCCGAGCAGTACTTC
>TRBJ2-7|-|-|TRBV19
CASSTVAGYEQYF
TGTGCCAGTAGTACCGTCGCAGGCTACGAGCAGTACTTC
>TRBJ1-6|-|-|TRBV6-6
CASSVGDSPLHF
TGTGCCAGCAGCGTAGGGGATTCACCCCTCCACTTT